The next 19 T cell receptor beta chains were all read from a single sample in a study of CD8 T cells in Susac syndrome. When the RNA was reverse transcribed, random hexamers were used with an input of 0.5 to 1 ug. TCRdb itself ran the immunoSEQ multiplex PCR reads through MiXCR, one entry per CDR3 protein. The data contain about 81,000 distinct CDR3 sequences, about 93% of them singletons. The sequenced sample was CD8+ T cells from PBMCs. The receptors come from a human donor with Susac syndrome.

The V call is TRBV3-1, the J call TRBJ1-4, with D unclear. Germline CDR1 is LGHDT and CDR2 is YNNKEL (reference sequence). Trimming removed 1 base at V and 12 bases at J, with 33 bases between. The CDR3 contains 20 residues. This CDR3 reads CASSQVNSPPPQAEGTELFF. DNA for the CDR3: TGTGCCAGCAGCCAAGTAAATTCCCCCCCGCCGCAGGCCGAGGGTACGGAACTGTTTTTT.

The count of this clonotype is one. This chain connects TRBV20-1 to TRBJ1-1, with a tentative D call TRBD1 (6 bases). Trimming removed 4 bases from V and 0 bases from J, with 18 bases in between. Germline CDR1 reads DFQATT; CDR2 reads SNEGSKA (reference sequence). The CDR3 runs 16 residues. CDR3 coding DNA: TGCAGTGCTAACCATCGCGGGACACCTATGAACACTGAAGCTTTCTTT. This gives the protein CSANHRGTPMNTEAFF.

The chain combines TRBV6-5 with TRBJ1-3; D not certain. Looked up from germline, CDR1 is MNHEY and CDR2 is SVGAGI. The CDR3 spans 13 residues. Trimming pared 5 bases from V and 8 bases from J, leaving 13 bases between. The CDR3 spells CASSDTRTYTIYF. CDR3 DNA sequence: TGTGCCAGCAGTGACACCAGGACCTACACCATATATTTT.

V and J are TRBV9 and TRBJ2-7; 8 bases match TRBD2. From germline, CDR1 is SGDLS and CDR2 YYNGEE. CDR3 length equals 15 residues. Losses at the gene ends were 4 bases for V and 3 bases for J; bases not matched to a gene: 9. CDR3 sequence: CASSSQRGPIYEQYF. CDR3 bases: TGTGCCAGCAGCTCCCAGCGGGGGCCCATCTACGAGCAGTACTTC. The entire variable domain, with the rest obtained from reference TRBV9 and TRBJ2-7, is as follows: DSGVTQTPKHLITATGQRVTLRCSPRSGDLSVYWYQQSLDQGLQFLIQYYNGEERAKGNILERFSAQQFPDLHSELNLSSLELGDSALYFCASSSQRGPIYEQYFGPGTRLTVT.

V is TRBV10-3 and J is TRBJ2-5; D may be TRBD1 (8 bases). V gave up 2 bases and J gave up 0 bases, with 16 bases separating them. In germline, CDR1 is ENHRY, CDR2 SYGVKD. The CDR3 totals 17 residues. The CDR3 nucleotides read TGTGCCATCAGTGAGGGGGACAGGCGGGGGTACCAAGAGACCCAGTACTTC. It encodes CAISEGDRRGYQETQYF.

The CDR3 nucleotides read TGTGCCAGCAGCTCGAGAGACGGGGGGTCCTACGAGCAGTACTTC. Translated: CASSSRDGGSYEQYF. The gene calls are TRBV5-4 and TRBJ2-7, with TRBD2 matching 7 bases. Germline V gene sequence: CDR1 SGHNT, CDR2 YYREEE (reference sequence). Trimming removed 3 bases from V and 1 base from J; junction bases left unmatched: 7. This CDR3 comprises 15 residues.

V usage is TRBV19 and J usage is TRBJ2-1; either TRBD1 or TRBD2 may fit D (5 bases each). The CDR3 runs to 15 residues. Between the trimmed V and J ends, which lost 8 bases and 2 bases, there was a span of 16 bases. The germline V gene encodes CDR1 LNHDA and CDR2 SQIVND (reference sequence). The CDR3 DNA reads as TGTGCCAGTCAAGCCGGGACCCTAACCTACAATGAGCAGTTCTTC. This translates into CASQAGTLTYNEQFF.

The chain has TRBV3-1 and TRBJ1-2, with D possibly matching TRBD1 (6 bases). Germline CDR1 is LGHDT and CDR2 is YNNKEL (reference sequence). The CDR3 consists of 16 residues. The V end lost 1 base, the J end lost 6 bases, and 18 bases lay between the germline ends. This chain's CDR3 is CASSQGQEEGRDGYTF. The CDR3 DNA reads as TGTGCCAGCAGCCAAGGACAGGAAGAGGGTAGGGATGGCTACACCTTC. Full variable domain (missing parts from reference TRBV3-1 and TRBJ1-2): DTAVSQTPKYLVTQMGNDKSIKCEQNLGHDTMYWYKQDSKKFLKIMFSYNNKELIINETVPNRFSPKSPDKAHLNLHINSLELGDSAVYFCASSQGQEEGRDGYTFGSGTRLTVV.

The J gene is TRBJ2-1, the V gene TRBV29-1; 7 bases are shared with TRBD2. V shed 1 base and J 3 bases; nucleotides not matched to a gene: 6. This CDR3 contains 15 residues. Germline CDR1 SQVTM, CDR2 ANQGSEA. In nucleotides, the CDR3 is TGCAGCGTTGAAGGGCTAGCGGAGTTCTACAATGAGCAGTTCTTC. This codes for CSVEGLAEFYNEQFF.

The chain carries TRBV29-1 and TRBJ1-2; unclear D gene. Germline CDR1 reads SQVTM; CDR2 reads ANQGSEA. The CDR3 totals 12 residues. The CDR3 spells CSVRVSNYGYTF. CDR3 sequence (DNA): TGCAGTGTTAGGGTCAGTAACTATGGCTACACCTTC.

This chain links TRBV6-4 with TRBJ2-1, with TRBD1 as a possible D gene (5 bases). V was trimmed by 6 bases and J by 8 bases, leaving 32 bases between them. Germline V gene lookup returns CDR1 MRHNA and CDR2 SNTAGT. This CDR3 comprises 19 residues. The CDR3 DNA reads TGTGCCAGCAGCGCTAGAGTGGGGCTTGAAGCGCCACTCGTCCATGAGCAGTTCTTC. It encodes CASSARVGLEAPLVHEQFF.

The chain uses TRBV20-1 and TRBJ1-1; 7 nucleotides line up with TRBD1. Germline CDR1 and CDR2: DFQATT and SNEGSKA (reference sequence). There are 14 residues in the CDR3. After removal of 2 bases from V and 4 bases from J, the junction contained 7 bases not matched to a gene. For the CDR3, the DNA is TGCAGTGCTAGATTTGGAGACAGGGCCACTGAAGCTTTCTTT. This translates into CSARFGDRATEAFF.

V and J are TRBV4-1 and TRBJ1-1; D is undetermined. The germline V and J ends were trimmed by 0 bases and 5 bases, with 7 bases remaining between them. This CDR3 is 13 amino acids long. Per the germline V gene, CDR1 is MGHRA and CDR2 is YSYEKL. The CDR3 nucleotides are TGCGCCAGCAGCCAAGAAGGGCTTACTGAAGCTTTCTTT. Its translation: CASSQEGLTEAFF.

The rearrangement links TRBV6-1 to TRBJ2-2, with TRBD2 matching over 7 bases. The CDR3 totals 16 residues. V was pared by 6 bases and J by 1 base, with 8 bases of the junction left unmatched. The germline CDR1 and CDR2 sequences are MNHNS and SASEGT. DNA of the CDR3: TGTGCCAGCAGGCCAAGACTAGCTTTGAACACCGGGGAGCTGTTTTTT. As protein: CASRPRLALNTGELFF.

The chain is built from TRBV4-3 and TRBJ2-2; TRBD1 agrees at 11 bases. Germline lookup yields CDR1 LGHNA and CDR2 YSLEER. The CDR3 extends over 16 amino acids. Trimming removed 0 bases from V and 6 bases from J; junction bases left unmatched: 3. The CDR3 sequence is CASSQEGQGVSGELFF. CDR3 nucleotide sequence: TGCGCCAGCAGCCAAGAGGGACAGGGGGTCTCCGGGGAGCTGTTTTTT.

The chain uses TRBV14 and TRBJ2-4; 10 bases line up with TRBD1. CDR1 is SGHDN, CDR2 FVKESK, per germline. J was trimmed by 0 bases and V by 1 base; bases with no gene match: 9. This CDR3 has 19 amino acids. Here the CDR3 DNA reads TGTGCCAGCAGCCAAGTTTCTGGGACAGGGGTCCTAGCCAAAAACATTCAGTACTTC. Its protein product is CASSQVSGTGVLAKNIQYF. The full variable domain, in which reference TRBV14 and TRBJ2-4 provide the parts outside the CDR3, is EAGVTQFPSHSVIEKGQTVTLRCDPISGHDNLYWYRRVMGKEIKFLLHFVKESKQDESGMPNNRFLAERTGGTYSTLKVQPAELEDSGVYFCASSQVSGTGVLAKNIQYFGAGTRLSVL.

Written as DNA, the CDR3 is TGTGCCAGCTTGGGTTCTGGTGGGGGTTTTGACTATGGCTACACCTTC. Amino acid sequence: CASLGSGGGFDYGYTF. This chain joins TRBV27 and TRBJ1-2; weak D call: TRBD1 (5 bases). V lost 8 bases to trimming and J lost 3 bases, with 22 bases between them. CDR1 and CDR2 from the germline V gene are MNHEY and SMNVEV (reference sequence). The CDR3 has 16 amino acids.

The CDR3 sequence: CASSQVEGSSGYNEQFF. In DNA form, the CDR3 reads TGTGCCAGCAGCCAAGTAGAGGGATCCTCAGGCTACAATGAGCAGTTCTTC. The rearrangement joins TRBV4-2 to TRBJ2-1; tentatively, D is TRBD2 (5 bases). Germline CDR1 LGHNA, CDR2 YNFKEQ. V lost 1 base and J 3 bases, leaving 16 bases between the germline ends. The CDR3 extends over 17 amino acids.

This clonotype has just one count. This chain links TRBV25-1 with TRBJ1-5, with D perhaps TRBD1 (6 bases). The V end was cut by 2 bases, the J end by 3 bases, with 11 bases between. The CDR3 is 15 amino acids. Germline V lookup: CDR1 MGHDK, CDR2 SYGVNS. The CDR3 loop is CASSETGGPNQPQHF. The CDR3 DNA reads as TGTGCCAGCAGTGAAACCGGGGGCCCCAATCAGCCCCAGCATTTT.